This TCR beta chain came from a study of T cells after yellow fever vaccination. Via MiXCR, TCRdb re-called the 5' RACE reads, giving one row per CDR3 protein. The sample comprises under 400,000 distinct CDR3 sequences, approximately 13% of which are singletons, and roughly 3.1% rests with the top ten. This clonotype showed up just a few times. This TCR came from a man younger than 30 who received the YFV17D yellow fever vaccine. The sample in question was CD4+ T cells sorted from PBMCs, obtained 15 days after the yellow fever booster vaccination.

CDR3 nucleotides: TGTGCCAGCAAAGGTCTAATCGGGACAGAGACCCAGTACTTC. Protein sequence: CASKGLIGTETQYF. This chain joins TRBV12-3 or TRBV12-4 and TRBJ2-5, with D perhaps TRBD1 or TRBD2 (5 bases each). Trimming shortened V by 7 bases and J by 4 bases, and 16 bases separated the two germline ends. The CDR3 consists of 14 residues.